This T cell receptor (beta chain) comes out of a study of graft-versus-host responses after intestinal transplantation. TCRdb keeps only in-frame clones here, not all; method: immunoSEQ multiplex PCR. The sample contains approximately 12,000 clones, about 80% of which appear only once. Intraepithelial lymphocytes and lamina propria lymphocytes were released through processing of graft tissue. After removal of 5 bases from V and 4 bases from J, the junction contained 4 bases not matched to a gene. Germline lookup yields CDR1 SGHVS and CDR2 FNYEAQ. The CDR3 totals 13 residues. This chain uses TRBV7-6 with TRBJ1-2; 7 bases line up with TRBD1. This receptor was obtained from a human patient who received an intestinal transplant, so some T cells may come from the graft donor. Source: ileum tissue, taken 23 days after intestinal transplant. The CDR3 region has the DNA TGTGCCAGCAGCATAAGGGGGCCCTATGGCTACACCTTC. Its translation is CASSIRGPYGYTF.